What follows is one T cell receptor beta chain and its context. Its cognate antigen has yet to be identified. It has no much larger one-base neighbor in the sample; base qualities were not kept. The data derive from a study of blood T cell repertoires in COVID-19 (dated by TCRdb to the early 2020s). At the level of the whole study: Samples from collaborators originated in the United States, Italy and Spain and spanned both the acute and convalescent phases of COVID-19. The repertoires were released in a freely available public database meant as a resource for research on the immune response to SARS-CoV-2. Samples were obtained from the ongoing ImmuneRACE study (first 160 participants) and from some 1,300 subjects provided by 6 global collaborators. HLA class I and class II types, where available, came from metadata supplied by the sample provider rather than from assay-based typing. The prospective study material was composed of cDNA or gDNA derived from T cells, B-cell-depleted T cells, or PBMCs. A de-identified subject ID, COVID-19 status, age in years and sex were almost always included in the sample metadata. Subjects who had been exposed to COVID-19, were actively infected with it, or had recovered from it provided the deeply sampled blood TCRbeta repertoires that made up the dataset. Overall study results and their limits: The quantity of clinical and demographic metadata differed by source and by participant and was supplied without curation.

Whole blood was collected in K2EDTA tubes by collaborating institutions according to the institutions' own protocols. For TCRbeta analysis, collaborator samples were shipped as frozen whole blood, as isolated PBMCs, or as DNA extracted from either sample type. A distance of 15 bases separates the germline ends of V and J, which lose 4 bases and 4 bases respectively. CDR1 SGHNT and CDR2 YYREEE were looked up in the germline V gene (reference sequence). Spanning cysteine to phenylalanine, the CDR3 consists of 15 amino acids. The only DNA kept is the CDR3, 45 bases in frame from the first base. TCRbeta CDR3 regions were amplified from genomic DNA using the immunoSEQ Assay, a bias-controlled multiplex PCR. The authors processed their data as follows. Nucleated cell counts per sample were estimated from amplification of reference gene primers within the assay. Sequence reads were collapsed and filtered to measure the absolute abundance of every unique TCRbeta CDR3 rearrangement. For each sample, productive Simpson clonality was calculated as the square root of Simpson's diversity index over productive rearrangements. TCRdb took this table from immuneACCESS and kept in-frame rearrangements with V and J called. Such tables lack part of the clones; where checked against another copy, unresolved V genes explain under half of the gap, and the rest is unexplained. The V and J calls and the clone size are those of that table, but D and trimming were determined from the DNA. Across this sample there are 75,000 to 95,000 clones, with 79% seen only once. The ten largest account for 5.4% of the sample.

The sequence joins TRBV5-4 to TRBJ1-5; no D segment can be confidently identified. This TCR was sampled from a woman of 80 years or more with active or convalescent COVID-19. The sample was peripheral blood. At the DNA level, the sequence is TGTGCCAGCAGCGAAGACGGGTCGGGAAATCAGCCCCAGCATTTT. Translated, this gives CASSEDGSGNQPQHF.